This TCR beta chain is drawn from a study of immune evolution from preneoplasia to lung adenocarcinoma. Overall study findings and caveats: Later-stage lesions seemingly showed higher T cell density and diversity than normal lung.

The data were produced by immunoSEQ multiplex PCR, yet TCRdb's version contains in-frame clones alone and is incomplete. The sample includes 4,000 to 5,000 clones, under 85% of them seen just once. Concerning this clone: Its antigen is undetermined.

This clonotype was sampled from a person between 50 and 70 years old with lung adenocarcinoma. Sequencing used FFPE normal lung tissue adjacent to the tumor.

CDR3 nucleotide sequence: TGCAGCGTCGGCGAGGGATACCAAGAGACCCAGTACTTC. Its protein product is CSVGEGYQETQYF. The chain recombines TRBV29-1 with TRBJ2-5; D might be TRBD2 (5 bases). Germline V CDR1 and CDR2: SQVTM, ANQGSEA. The CDR3 covers 13 residues. Trimming shortened V by 6 bases and J by 0 bases, and 11 bases separated the two germline ends.